One sample yielded the 28 T cell receptor beta chains listed below, sequenced in a study of cytomegalovirus exposure and HLA in healthy donors. PCR amplification relied on 60 Vbeta primers (plus 13 Jbeta primers). Data came from immunoSEQ multiplex PCR; TCRdb stores just in-frame clones and leaves some out. The sample lists around 130,000 clones; about 80% were seen once. Sequenced material: PBMCs. The receptors were gathered from a boy aged 2 to 9 in good health and CMV-seronegative.

The chain has TRBV7-6 and TRBJ2-3; the match to TRBD2 covers 8 bases. Germline CDR1 SGHVS, CDR2 FNYEAQ. With V trimmed by 3 bases and J by 4 bases, 12 bases remained unmatched. The CDR3 runs 17 residues. The CDR3: CASSFNGGEGLADTQYF. CDR3 bases: TGTGCCAGCAGCTTCAACGGGGGGGAGGGCCTGGCAGATACGCAGTATTTT.

This chain connects TRBV27 to TRBJ2-1, with 11 bases lining up with TRBD1. The CDR3 is 16 residues long. The ends lost 1 base at V and 7 bases at J; junction bases unmatched: 6. Per the germline V gene, CDR1 is MNHEY and CDR2 is SMNVEV (reference sequence). CDR3 residues: CASSLLGTGGKNEQFF. The CDR3 DNA is TGTGCCAGCAGTTTATTAGGGACAGGGGGTAAAAATGAGCAGTTCTTC.

Comments on this clone: Additional DNA sequences in this sample encode the identical CDR3. This sequence joins TRBV6-4 and TRBJ2-3; 7 bases match TRBD1. This CDR3 is 14 amino acids long. Germline values: CDR1 MRHNA, CDR2 SNTAGT. V trimming: 4 bases; J trimming: 1 base; junction bases outside the gene matches: 2. DNA of the CDR3: TGTGCCAGCAGTGTAACAGGGGGCACAGATACGCAGTATTTT. This translates into CASSVTGGTDTQYF.

This chain joins TRBV25-1 and TRBJ2-5, with a weak D call TRBD2 (6 bases). V lost 2 bases to trimming and J lost 5 bases, with 9 bases between them. Germline V lookup: CDR1 MGHDK, CDR2 SYGVNS. This CDR3 contains 13 residues. DNA of the CDR3: TGTGCCAGCAGTGAAGGAGGGTGGGAGACCCAGTACTTC. Its translation: CASSEGGWETQYF.

The rearrangement links TRBV30 to TRBJ1-5; a weak D match, TRBD1 (6 bases). The V end lost 0 bases, the J end lost 9 bases, and 15 bases lay between the germline ends. CDR1 and CDR2 (germline): GTSNPN, SVGIG (reference sequence). CDR3 length equals 14 residues. The CDR3 bases are TGTGCCTGGAGTGTATGGGGGGGGCATGGGCCCCAGCATTTT. Protein: CAWSVWGGHGPQHF.

This clone was detected only a few times. The V and J genes are TRBV9 and TRBJ2-3; 10 bases match TRBD2. This CDR3 has 17 residues. Looked up from germline, CDR1 is SGDLS and CDR2 is YYNGEE. Losses at the gene ends were 0 bases for V and 5 bases for J; bases not matched to a gene: 9. The CDR3 nucleotides read TGTGCCAGCAGCGTAGATCAAGCGGGGGGGCGAGAAGATACGCAGTATTTT. It translates to CASSVDQAGGREDTQYF. The whole variable domain, remainder taken from reference TRBV9 and TRBJ2-3, is DSGVTQTPKHLITATGQRVTLRCSPRSGDLSVYWYQQSLDQGLQFLIQYYNGEERAKGNILERFSAQQFPDLHSELNLSSLELGDSALYFCASSVDQAGGREDTQYFGPGTRLTVL.

This chain connects TRBV6-5 to TRBJ2-2; 7 bases agree with TRBD1. V lost 5 bases, J lost 8 bases, and 8 bases stayed unmatched. The germline CDR1 and CDR2 sequences are MNHEY and SVGAGI. This CDR3 is 14 amino acids long. In DNA form, the CDR3 reads TGTGCCAGCAGTCTGACAGGGAAGGGGGGGGAGCTGTTTTTT. This encodes CASSLTGKGGELFF.

This clone has just one count. The rearrangement links TRBV29-1 to TRBJ2-7, with D perhaps TRBD1 (6 bases). The V gene's germline CDR1 is SQVTM and CDR2 ANQGSEA. The CDR3 covers 10 residues. The ends were cut back, 4 bases at V and 9 bases at J, with 10 bases in the middle. This CDR3 reads CSVAQGRQYF. CDR3 nucleotides: TGCAGCGTTGCCCAGGGGCGGCAGTACTTC.

The J gene is TRBJ2-3, the V gene TRBV9; TRBD2 might be the D (6 bases). CDR3 length: 15 residues. The germline gives CDR1 SGDLS, CDR2 YYNGEE. The germline V and J ends were trimmed by 0 bases and 2 bases, with 10 bases remaining between them. CDR3 in DNA: TGTGCCAGCAGCGTAGAGGAGGGAGTCACAGATACGCAGTATTTT. Its translation is CASSVEEGVTDTQYF.

The CDR3 region has the DNA TGTGCCAGCAGTGAAGCGGGTACAGTTGAAGCTTTCTTT. This encodes CASSEAGTVEAFF. The chain is built from TRBV6-1 and TRBJ1-1; D not resolved. Deletions cut 0 bases from V and 7 bases from J, with 9 bases between. Germline V gene lookup returns CDR1 MNHNS and CDR2 SASEGT. The length of the CDR3 is 13 residues.

The chain uses TRBV7-8 and TRBJ2-2; a possible D gene is TRBD2 (5 bases). Germline loops: CDR1 SGHVS, CDR2 FQNEAQ. V lost 3 bases to trimming and J lost 5 bases, with 7 bases between them. The CDR3 has 13 amino acids. This CDR3 reads CASSFGGTGELFF. In nucleotides, the CDR3 is TGTGCCAGCAGCTTCGGCGGGACCGGGGAGCTGTTTTTT.

The chain uses TRBV5-4 and TRBJ2-1, with D unresolved. Germline CDR1 SGHNT, CDR2 YYREEE (reference sequence). V lost 4 bases and J lost 8, with 13 bases in between. The CDR3 has 13 amino acids. The CDR3 is CASSPPEVHEQFF. In DNA form, the CDR3 reads TGTGCCAGCAGCCCCCCAGAGGTCCATGAGCAGTTCTTC.

The chain recombines TRBV29-1 with TRBJ2-2, with D maybe TRBD1 (6 bases). The CDR3 sequence is 13 residues long. The germline V and J ends were trimmed by 3 bases and 7 bases, with 12 bases remaining between them. Germline V gene lookup returns CDR1 SQVTM and CDR2 ANQGSEA. DNA of the CDR3: TGCAGCGTTGAGGGGGCTTGGGACGGGGAGCTGTTTTTT. This translates into CSVEGAWDGELFF.

The chain couples TRBV7-8 to TRBJ2-3; perhaps TRBD2 as D (5 bases). Trimming pared 1 base from V and 4 bases from J, leaving 9 bases between. This CDR3 comprises 14 residues. From germline, CDR1 is SGHVS and CDR2 FQNEAQ. Written as DNA, the CDR3 is TGTGCCAGCAGCTTAGGGCTAGCTGCAGATACGCAGTATTTT. It specifies CASSLGLAADTQYF.

The chain carries TRBV11-2 and TRBJ1-6; 7 bases fit TRBD1. Germline V gives CDR1 SGHAT, CDR2 FQNNGV. The CDR3 is 14 residues long. V gave up 3 bases and J gave up 4 bases; unmatched junction bases: 0. CDR3 protein: CASSLGQYNSPLHF. CDR3 nucleotides: TGTGCCAGCAGCTTGGGACAGTATAATTCACCCCTCCACTTT.

This clone appeared a single time. The chain couples TRBV4-3 to TRBJ2-1; TRBD1 matches at 11 bases. V lost 8 bases to trimming and J lost 6 bases; unmatched junction nucleotides: 6. Germline CDR1 is LGHNA and CDR2 is YSLEER. The CDR3 is 14 residues long. The CDR3 bases are TGCGCCAGCTCGGACAGGGGGCGCCTCAATGAGCAGTTCTTC. Protein: CASSDRGRLNEQFF.

The V call is TRBV7-9, the J call TRBJ2-5; D is perhaps TRBD2 (5 bases). The J call may be wrong; the DNA end is better matched by TRBJ2-7. The CDR3 is made up of 14 amino acids. Per the germline V gene, CDR1 is SEHNR and CDR2 is FQNEAQ (reference sequence). The CDR3 coding sequence is TGTGCCAGCAGCCATATCGGACTCAGCTACGAGCAGTACTTC. Its protein product is CASSHIGLSYEQYF.

The rearrangement uses TRBV5-1 and TRBJ1-1; D might be TRBD1 (5 bases). With 0 bases removed from V and 7 bases from J, the gap between germline ends came to 13 bases. The CDR3 is 14 amino acids. Germline CDR1 reads SGHRS; CDR2 reads YFSETQ. The CDR3 coding sequence is TGCGCCAGCAGCTTGGACGGCCTTCAGGGTGAAGCTTTCTTT. It is translated as CASSLDGLQGEAFF.

This chain links TRBV10-2 with TRBJ2-7; D not certain. Germline V CDR1 and CDR2: WSHSY, SAAADI. V lost 1 base and J 0 bases, leaving 7 bases between the germline ends. CDR3 size: 14 residues. In nucleotides, the CDR3 is TGCGCCAGCAGTGAGTATGGCGGCTCCTACGAGCAGTACTTC. Protein product: CASSEYGGSYEQYF.

Comment on this clone: A read error is likely here: a far larger clone is one base away. The rearrangement uses TRBV10-1 and TRBJ1-4; 7 nucleotides align to TRBD1. V lost 6 bases to trimming and J lost 0 bases; unmatched junction nucleotides: 7. This CDR3 is built from 16 residues. CDR1 WNHNN and CDR2 SYGVQD come from the germline V gene (reference sequence). The CDR3 nucleotides read TGCGCCAGCAGACACGACAGGGTGTCAACTAATGAAAAACTGTTTTTT. It is translated as CASRHDRVSTNEKLFF.

The V gene is TRBV29-1, the J gene TRBJ2-7; 11 bases map to TRBD1. The CDR3 is 13 residues long. The junction had 9 bases not matched to a gene; V was cut back by 7 bases and J by 7 bases. Germline loops: CDR1 SQVTM, CDR2 ANQGSEA. For the CDR3, the DNA is TGCAGCGCCTCGGGGACAGGGGGTTGGGAGCAGTACTTC. Translation gives CSASGTGGWEQYF.

Note on this clone: A read error may account for a junction end that differs from germline. This chain links TRBV19 with TRBJ1-4; D may be TRBD1 (6 bases). CDR3 length equals 12 residues. Germline values: CDR1 LNHDA, CDR2 SQIVND (reference sequence). CDR3 in DNA: TGTGCCAGTGGTATAGGGGGACATGGGCTGTTTTTT. Residues: CASGIGGHGLFF.

The chain uses TRBV2 and TRBJ1-1; D not certain. CDR1 and CDR2 from the germline V gene are SNHLY and FYNNEI. Deletions cut 7 bases from V and 3 bases from J, with 18 bases between. This CDR3 has 15 amino acids. The chain's CDR3 is CASTRGAPIYTEAFF. As DNA, the CDR3 is TGTGCCAGCACCCGAGGAGCCCCAATTTACACTGAAGCTTTCTTT.

The gene calls are TRBV6-5 and TRBJ1-2; D unclear. This CDR3 region has 13 residues. V was clipped by 11 bases and J by 2 bases, with 15 bases between them. Germline V gives CDR1 MNHEY, CDR2 SVGAGI. Here the CDR3 DNA reads TGTGCCGTCCATCTAAATTCGAACTATGGCTACACCTTC. Translation gives CAVHLNSNYGYTF.

This clone was detected only once. The chain combines TRBV21-1 with TRBJ2-7; the table's D call TRBD1 went unverified against the DNA. TRBV21-1 is noted as a pseudogene. The CDR3 is 12 amino acids. The CDR3, as DNA: TGTGCCAGCAGCTCCACAGGGTACGAGCAGTACGTC. It specifies CASSSTGYEQYV.

This chain links TRBV7-2 with TRBJ1-5; TRBD1 is a possible D gene (5 bases). The CDR3 length is 14 residues. V lost 5 bases to trimming and J lost 5 bases, with 13 bases between them. Germline CDR1 and CDR2: SGHTA and FQGNSA. CDR3 in DNA: TGTGCCAGCAGCGCGGGGACCCGGGATCAGCCCCAGCATTTT. Its protein is CASSAGTRDQPQHF.

CDR3 DNA: TGTGCCACCGAGAGTCTGGACAGTGGGGTCTCTGGAAACACCATATATTTT. It encodes CATESLDSGVSGNTIYF. The rearrangement uses TRBV10-3 and TRBJ1-3; TRBD1 might be the D (6 bases). Germline CDR1 and CDR2: ENHRY and SYGVKD. Trimming left V 10 bases short and J 0 bases short, with 22 bases between. The CDR3 covers 17 residues.

V and J are TRBV9 and TRBJ1-2; no reliable D call. Between the trimmed V and J ends, which lost 0 bases and 8 bases, there was a span of 11 bases. Germline lookup yields CDR1 SGDLS and CDR2 YYNGEE. The CDR3 length is 13 residues. The CDR3 DNA sequence: TGTGCCAGCAGCGTAGTGGAGGGAAGCGGCTACACCTTC. It yields the protein CASSVVEGSGYTF.